This TCR beta chain derives from a study of T-cell reconstitution after alpha-beta-depleted transplantation in children. Germline V gene lookup returns CDR1 SGHAT and CDR2 FQNNGV. V lost 3 bases and J lost 0; bases outside the gene matches: 13. The length of the CDR3 is 18 residues. Study outcomes and limitations: About two months after transplant, alpha-beta T cells reportedly came from several hundred expanded graft clones.

About this clonotype itself: The antigen remains undetermined.

Unique molecular identifiers were used in preparing the TCRbeta library. Each CDR3 protein is one row after TCRdb ran MiXCR on the PCR reads. The sample lists some 830,000 distinct CDR3 sequences, about 15% seen once, with around 5.3% in the top ten. This specimen was PBMCs, mostly from graft donor cells, taken 360 days after TCRalphabeta/CD19-depleted stem cell transplant. The TCR comes from a male patient aged 10 to 17 who had a stem cell transplant for acute lymphoblastic leukemia, so the T cells may come from the graft donor. The chain combines TRBV11-2 with TRBJ2-7; TRBD2 agrees at 8 bases. DNA of the CDR3: TGTGCCAGCAGCTTCCCCCGGAAGGGTAGCGGGACCTCCTACGAGCAGTACTTC. It is translated as CASSFPRKGSGTSYEQYF.